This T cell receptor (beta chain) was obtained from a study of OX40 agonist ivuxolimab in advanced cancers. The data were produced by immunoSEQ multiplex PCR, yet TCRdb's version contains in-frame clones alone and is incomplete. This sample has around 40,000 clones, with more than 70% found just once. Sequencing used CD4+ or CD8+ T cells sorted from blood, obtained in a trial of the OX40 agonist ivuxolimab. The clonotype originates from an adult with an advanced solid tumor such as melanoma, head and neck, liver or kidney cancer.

CDR3 nucleotides: TGTGCCAGCTCACCCGGACAGAACTACGAGCAGTACTTC. Translating it yields CASSPGQNYEQYF. The chain is built from TRBV18 and TRBJ2-7; D might be TRBD1 (6 bases). Per germline, CDR1 KGHSH and CDR2 LQKENI. The CDR3 has 13 residues. Between the trimmed V and J ends, which lost 3 bases and 3 bases, there was a span of 9 bases.